One sample yielded the 8 T cell receptor beta chains listed below, sequenced in a study of shared clonotypes between healthy human individuals. Produced via immunoSEQ multiplex PCR; TCRdb's table is partial and in-frame only. Of under 600,000 clones listed, nearly 80% were seen once; the top ten hold around 13%. The sample comprised PBMCs. The receptors were gathered from a middle-aged woman in good health. Some clones in this sample may be carry-over from other donors' samples.

Only one count was recorded for this clone. V and J are TRBV12-5 and TRBJ2-5; 9 bases are a match to TRBD2. The CDR3 loop spans 15 amino acids. Germline values: CDR1 LGHNT, CDR2 FRNRAP. J was trimmed by 2 bases and V by 4 bases; bases with no gene match: 5. The CDR3 here is CASGSPAGGQETQYF. CDR3 nucleotide sequence: TGTGCTAGTGGTTCCCCAGCGGGGGGACAAGAGACCCAGTACTTC.

CDR3 in amino acids: CASSPRRAIDTQYF. Written as DNA, the CDR3 is TGTGCCAGCAGCCCCAGGAGGGCAATAGATACGCAGTATTTT. The rearrangement joins TRBV7-2 to TRBJ2-3; TRBD2 might be the D (6 bases). V shed 5 bases and J shed 5 bases, with 14 bases lying between them. Germline V lookup: CDR1 SGHTA, CDR2 FQGNSA. This CDR3 region has 14 residues.

The chain employs TRBV6-6 and TRBJ2-1; perhaps TRBD2 as D (5 bases). The CDR3 sequence is 16 residues long. Germline V gene sequence: CDR1 MNHNY, CDR2 SVGAGI (reference sequence). V was shortened by 2 bases and J by 8 bases, with 19 bases between the two germline ends. CDR3 DNA sequence: TGTGCCAGCAGTTACGGGTCTAAGCGGATGGGCGATGAGCAGTTCTTC. It translates to CASSYGSKRMGDEQFF.

The chain recombines TRBV11-2 with TRBJ1-2, with D possibly being TRBD1 (5 bases). Germline-derived CDR1 and CDR2 are SGHAT and FQNNGV. CDR3 size: 14 residues. V gave up 5 bases and J gave up 7 bases, with 17 bases separating them. CDR3: CASSVRGRASGYTF. Written as DNA, the CDR3 is TGTGCCAGCAGCGTCCGGGGGAGAGCGAGTGGCTACACCTTC.

CDR3 amino acids: CASSQTTSGSYNEQFF. The CDR3 region has the DNA TGTGCCAGCAGCCAAACGACTAGCGGGAGCTACAATGAGCAGTTCTTC. The chain is built from TRBV11-1 and TRBJ2-1, with 12 bases identical to TRBD2. The CDR3 spans 16 residues. The junction had 5 bases not matched to a gene; V was cut back by 5 bases and J by 3 bases. Looked up from germline, CDR1 is SGHAT and CDR2 is FQDESV (reference sequence).

The chain uses TRBV5-1 and TRBJ1-4; D ambiguous. The CDR3 loop spans 13 amino acids. Germline values: CDR1 SGHRS, CDR2 YFSETQ. The V end was cut by 6 bases, the J end by 5 bases, with 11 bases between. CDR3 loop: CASKRTSNEKLFF. Here the CDR3 DNA reads TGCGCCAGCAAACGGACCTCGAATGAAAAACTGTTTTTT. Full variable domain (missing parts from reference TRBV5-1 and TRBJ1-4): KAGVTQTPRYLIKTRGQQVTLSCSPISGHRSVSWYQQTPGQGLQFLFEYFSETQRNKGNFPGRFSGRQFSNSRSEMNVSTLELGDSALYLCASKRTSNEKLFFGSGTQLSVL.

The chain is built from TRBV4-2 and TRBJ1-1; 8 positions match TRBD1. The CDR3 totals 16 residues. V lost 2 bases, J lost 0 bases, and 5 bases stayed unmatched. CDR1 is LGHNA and CDR2 is YNFKEQ in the germline V gene. CDR3 nucleotide sequence: TGTGCCAGCAGCCAATACGGACAGGGCGTGAACACTGAAGCTTTCTTT. It codes for CASSQYGQGVNTEAFF.

CDR3 amino acids: CASSQGGLAGVDETQYF. The CDR3 nucleotides read TGTGCCAGCAGCCAAGGGGGACTAGCGGGAGTAGATGAGACCCAGTACTTC. The chain uses TRBV4-2 and TRBJ2-5, with 14 bases fitting TRBD2. There are 17 residues in the CDR3. Per germline, CDR1 LGHNA and CDR2 YNFKEQ. With V trimmed by 1 base and J by 5 bases, 6 bases remained unmatched.